The 19 T cell receptor beta chains below all came from one sample that was sequenced in a study of blood T cell repertoires in COVID-19. The table came from immunoSEQ multiplex PCR; TCRdb's copy has only in-frame clones and leaves some out. The sample contains 230,000 or so clones, roughly 80% of which appear only once. Input material: PBMCs or T cells enriched from blood (not recorded which). The receptors shown here come from a man aged 50-59 years who had recovered from COVID-19.

The chain employs TRBV30 and TRBJ2-5; D is uncertain. The CDR3 is made up of 13 amino acids. Germline CDR1 GTSNPN, CDR2 SVGIG (reference sequence). The V end was cut by 2 bases, the J end by 2 bases, with 9 bases between. The chain's CDR3 is CAWSRRIQETQYF. Here the CDR3 DNA reads TGTGCCTGGAGTAGGCGGATACAAGAGACCCAGTACTTC.

The rearrangement uses TRBV30 and TRBJ1-1, with 7 bases aligning to TRBD1. The germline V gene has CDR1 GTSNPN and CDR2 SVGIG (reference sequence). V was clipped by 2 bases and J by 1 base; unmatched bases: 7. The CDR3 runs 15 residues. The CDR3 spells CAWSPGTVRNTEAFF. The CDR3 DNA reads as TGTGCCTGGAGTCCCGGGACAGTCCGGAACACTGAAGCTTTCTTT.

The chain joins TRBV6-1 to TRBJ1-2; D is uncertain. Trimming pared 3 bases from V and 6 bases from J, leaving 5 bases between. This CDR3 contains 11 residues. Germline V gene sequence: CDR1 MNHNS, CDR2 SASEGT. This chain's CDR3 is CASSDSHGYTF. CDR3 nucleotide sequence: TGTGCCAGCAGTGATTCTCATGGCTACACCTTC.

The chain links TRBV18 to TRBJ2-1, with TRBD1 as a possible D gene (5 bases). V lost 0 bases and J 4 bases, leaving 19 bases between the germline ends. The length of the CDR3 is 18 residues. CDR1 and CDR2 (germline): KGHSH, LQKENI. The CDR3 sequence: CASSPPPPRNQGYNEQFF. The CDR3 region has the DNA TGTGCCAGCTCACCACCCCCCCCACGGAACCAGGGTTACAATGAGCAGTTCTTC.

This chain connects TRBV19 to TRBJ1-5, with a tentative D call TRBD1 (5 bases). The V end lost 8 bases, the J end lost 6 bases, and 14 bases lay between the germline ends. The CDR3 spans 13 residues. Germline-derived CDR1 and CDR2 are LNHDA and SQIVND (reference sequence). CDR3 loop: CASGTPGGQPQHF. CDR3 nucleotide sequence: TGTGCCAGTGGGACCCCCGGGGGTCAGCCCCAGCATTTT.

The rearrangement joins TRBV7-3 to TRBJ2-3; unclear D gene. Trimming took 5 bases from V and 6 from J, leaving 6 bases between them. This CDR3 is 11 amino acids long. CDR1 and CDR2 (germline): SGHTA, FQGTGA. The CDR3 reads CASSAGDTQYF. As DNA, the CDR3 is TGTGCCAGCAGCGCAGGCGATACGCAGTATTTT.

The chain employs TRBV5-8 and TRBJ2-7; 9 bases agree with TRBD1. Unmatched junction bases numbered 6, after V lost 3 bases and J lost 2 bases. CDR1 and CDR2 from the germline V gene are SGHTS and YDEGEE. The CDR3 contains 15 residues. The CDR3 here is CASSSSGTGTYEQYF. In nucleotides, the CDR3 is TGTGCCAGCAGCTCCTCCGGGACAGGGACCTACGAGCAGTACTTC.

The CDR3 DNA reads as TGTGCCATCAGTGGCCCCCGCGGACAGGGGGCCAAGGATGAGCAGTTCTTC. As protein: CAISGPRGQGAKDEQFF. V is TRBV10-3 and J is TRBJ2-1; 11 bases are a match to TRBD1. The CDR3 totals 17 residues. Trimming cost V 4 bases and J 8 bases; bases outside gene matches: 13. Germline CDR1 ENHRY, CDR2 SYGVKD.

The rearrangement links TRBV7-2 to TRBJ2-5; 10 nucleotides line up with TRBD2. The CDR3 is 16 residues long. V dropped 3 bases and J dropped 1; count of bases not matched to a gene: 5. The V gene's germline CDR1 is SGHTA and CDR2 FQGNSA. The chain's CDR3 is CASSLRLAGGQETQYF. The CDR3 DNA reads as TGTGCCAGCAGCTTGAGGTTAGCGGGAGGCCAAGAGACCCAGTACTTC.

The CDR3 region has the DNA TGTGCCAGCAGCTCTCAACAGGGGGCGCCTGAAGCTTTCTTT. Its translation is CASSSQQGAPEAFF. The chain couples TRBV7-9 to TRBJ1-1, with 9 bases identical to TRBD1. The CDR3 extends over 14 amino acids. With 4 bases clipped from V and 6 bases from J, the junction kept 6 bases outside the gene matches. Per germline, CDR1 SEHNR and CDR2 FQNEAQ (reference sequence).

The rearrangement links TRBV7-9 to TRBJ1-2, with D unclear. Germline assignment: CDR1 SEHNR and CDR2 FQNEAQ (reference sequence). Deletions cut 3 bases from V and 0 bases from J, with 11 bases between. The CDR3 is 15 residues long. The CDR3: CASSFGRESNYGYTF. CDR3 nucleotides: TGTGCCAGCAGCTTCGGGAGGGAGTCTAACTATGGCTACACCTTC.

The genes are TRBV5-4 and TRBJ2-6, with TRBD2 as a possible D gene (6 bases). Trimming removed 3 bases from V and 0 bases from J, with 19 bases in between. Germline CDR1 reads SGHNT; CDR2 reads YYREEE (reference sequence). The CDR3 is made up of 19 amino acids. Here the CDR3 reads CASSWGLGGAASGANVLTF. The CDR3 region has the DNA TGTGCCAGCAGCTGGGGGTTGGGGGGAGCGGCCTCTGGGGCCAACGTCCTGACTTTC.

This rearrangement joins TRBV14 to TRBJ2-3, with 8 bases fitting TRBD2. The V gene end was trimmed by 3 bases and the J gene end by 1 base; junction bases not matched to a gene: 6. From germline, CDR1 is SGHDN and CDR2 FVKESK. CDR3 length: 16 residues. CDR3 DNA: TGTGCCAGCAGCCACCGGGGGGGGCCGGGCACAGATACGCAGTATTTT. Translation gives CASSHRGGPGTDTQYF.

This clone was counted a few times. The chain combines TRBV5-4 with TRBJ1-2; TRBD1 aligns across 9 bases. Trimming took 5 bases from V and 5 from J; bases not matched to a gene: 13. CDR3 length: 16 amino acids. Germline V gene lookup returns CDR1 SGHNT and CDR2 YYREEE (reference sequence). DNA for the CDR3: TGTGCCAGCAGTCCGGGGGACAGGGCGGGGGATTATGGCTACACCTTC. Encoded protein: CASSPGDRAGDYGYTF.

The rearrangement uses TRBV7-2 and TRBJ1-4, with D unresolved. The CDR3 length is 20 residues. Germline CDR1 and CDR2: SGHTA and FQGNSA. V was pared by 5 bases and J by 5 bases, with 30 bases between. CDR3 nucleotides: TGTACCAGCAGCCTTCCCCCATCAGGTTGGGAGCTCGGGGAGAATGAAAAACTGTTTTTT. Translated: CTSSLPPSGWELGENEKLFF.

The chain links TRBV5-1 to TRBJ1-1; D might be TRBD1 (6 bases). Trimming took 4 bases from V and 4 from J, leaving 20 bases between them. The CDR3 covers 16 residues. Germline V gene data show CDR1 as SGHRS and CDR2 as YFSETQ. CDR3 region: CASSGQGPGLGTEAFF. For the CDR3, the DNA is TGCGCCAGCAGCGGGCAGGGGCCGGGCTTGGGCACTGAAGCTTTCTTT.

J is TRBJ2-2 and V is TRBV19, with D tentatively TRBD2 (5 bases). Germline-derived CDR1 and CDR2 are LNHDA and SQIVND (reference sequence). This CDR3 contains 15 residues. Trimming stripped 5 bases from V and 1 base from J, with 11 bases between. The CDR3 DNA reads as TGTGCCAGTAGTGTCGGGGTCGTGAACACCGGGGAGCTGTTTTTT. Amino acid sequence: CASSVGVVNTGELFF.

This clone was found a few times. Additional DNA sequences in this sample encode the identical CDR3. This rearrangement joins TRBV11-2 to TRBJ1-2, with TRBD1 as a possible D gene (6 bases). V was trimmed by 4 bases and J by 3 bases, leaving 12 bases between them. Germline V gene data show CDR1 as SGHAT and CDR2 as FQNNGV. CDR3 length: 14 amino acids. The CDR3, as DNA: TGTGCCAGCAGCTCGCCCAGGGGTGACTATGGCTACACCTTC. Translated, it gives CASSSPRGDYGYTF.

For this clone: Compared with germline, one end of the junction differs, possibly owing to a read error. This sequence joins TRBV7-7 and TRBJ2-3; weak D call: TRBD2 (6 bases). Germline CDR1 SSHAT, CDR2 FNYEAQ (reference sequence). The CDR3 has 17 amino acids. This CDR3 reads CASSLGIPGLPSDTQYF. The DNA for the CDR3 is TGTGCTAGCAGCTTAGGAATCCCCGGACTACCTTCAGATACGCAGTATTTT.